This T cell receptor beta chain was recorded in a study of cytomegalovirus exposure and HLA in healthy donors. Concerning this clone itself: The antigen is unknown.

60 Vbeta and 13 Jbeta primers were used in PCR. Here immunoSEQ multiplex PCR was the method, and the copy in TCRdb shows in-frame clones only, minus some. Of about 140,000 clones listed, 70% to 80% were seen once; the top ten hold about 2.4%. Germline V CDR1 and CDR2: LNHDA, SQIVND (reference sequence). This CDR3 region has 14 residues. V gave up 5 bases and J gave up 2 bases; unmatched junction bases: 4. Findings and caveats of the study: Within an earlier analysis, most TCR beta V segments proved productive either about 90% or about 30% of the time. Cytomegalovirus status, reportedly, was diagnosed with high specificity and sensitivity by the classifier. The authors judged a highly shared variant cluster likely a sequencing artifact.

Sequenced sample: PBMCs. The sequence was collected from a woman aged 18-29 years in good health and CMV-seropositive. The chain combines TRBV19 with TRBJ1-1; 8 bases match TRBD1. As DNA, the CDR3 is TGTGCCAGTAGTCCACAGGGGGGTAACACTGAAGCTTTCTTT. This encodes CASSPQGGNTEAFF.